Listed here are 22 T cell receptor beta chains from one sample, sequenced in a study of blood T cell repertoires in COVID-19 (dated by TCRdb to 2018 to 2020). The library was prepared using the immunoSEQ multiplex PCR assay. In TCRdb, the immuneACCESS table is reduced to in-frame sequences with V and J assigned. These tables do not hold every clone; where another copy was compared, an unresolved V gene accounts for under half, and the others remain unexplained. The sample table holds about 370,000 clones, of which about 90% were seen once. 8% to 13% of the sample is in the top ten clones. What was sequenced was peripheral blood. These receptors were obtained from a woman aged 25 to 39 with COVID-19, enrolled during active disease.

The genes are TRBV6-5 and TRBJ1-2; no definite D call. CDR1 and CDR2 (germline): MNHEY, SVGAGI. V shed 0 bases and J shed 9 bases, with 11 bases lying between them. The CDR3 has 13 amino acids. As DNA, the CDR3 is TGTGCCAGCAGTTACTCGAATGCGGATAGCTACACCTTC. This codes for CASSYSNADSYTF.

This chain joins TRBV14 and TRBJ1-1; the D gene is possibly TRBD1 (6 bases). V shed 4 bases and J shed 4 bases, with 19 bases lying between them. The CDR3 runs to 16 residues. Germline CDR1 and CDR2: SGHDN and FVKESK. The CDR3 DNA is TGTGCCAGCAGCCTTGGGGGGGCTGTGGGAGGCACTGAAGCTTTCTTT. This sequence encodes CASSLGGAVGGTEAFF.

The chain's CDR3 is CASSYSRDRVNEQYF. The CDR3 nucleotides are TGTGCCAGCAGTTACTCGCGGGACAGGGTAAACGAGCAGTACTTC. This sequence joins TRBV6-6 and TRBJ2-7, with 9 bases fitting TRBD1. V shed 0 bases and J 5 bases; nucleotides not matched to a gene: 5. The CDR3 loop spans 15 amino acids. Germline CDR1 MNHNY, CDR2 SVGAGI (reference sequence).

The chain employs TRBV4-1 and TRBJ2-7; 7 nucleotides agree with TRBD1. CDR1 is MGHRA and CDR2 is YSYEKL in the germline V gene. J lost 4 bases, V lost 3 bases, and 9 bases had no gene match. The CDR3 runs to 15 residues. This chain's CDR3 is CASSQAPGQPYEQYF. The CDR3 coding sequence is TGCGCCAGCAGCCAGGCACCGGGACAGCCATACGAGCAGTACTTC.

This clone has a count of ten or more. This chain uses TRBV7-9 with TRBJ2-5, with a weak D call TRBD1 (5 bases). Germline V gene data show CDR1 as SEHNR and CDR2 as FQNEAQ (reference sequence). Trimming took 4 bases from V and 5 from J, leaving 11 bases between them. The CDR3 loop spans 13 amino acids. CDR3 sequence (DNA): TGTGCCAGCAGCTCAAGGGGTCCCGAGACCCAGTACTTC. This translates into CASSSRGPETQYF.

CDR3 nucleotide sequence: TGTGCCAGCAGCTTCTACTCTGGGGCCAACGTCCTGACTTTC. Protein product: CASSFYSGANVLTF. The chain uses TRBV13 and TRBJ2-6, with D hard to call. CDR1 is PRHDT and CDR2 is FYEKMQ in the germline V gene (reference sequence). V shed 3 bases and J shed 0 bases, with 3 bases lying between them. The CDR3 runs to 14 residues.

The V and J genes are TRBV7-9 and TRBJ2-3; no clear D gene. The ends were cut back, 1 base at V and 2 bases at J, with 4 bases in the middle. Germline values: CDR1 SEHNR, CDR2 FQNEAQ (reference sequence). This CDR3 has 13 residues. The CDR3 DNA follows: TGTGCCAGCAGCTTAGGGCCCACAGATACGCAGTATTTT. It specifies CASSLGPTDTQYF.

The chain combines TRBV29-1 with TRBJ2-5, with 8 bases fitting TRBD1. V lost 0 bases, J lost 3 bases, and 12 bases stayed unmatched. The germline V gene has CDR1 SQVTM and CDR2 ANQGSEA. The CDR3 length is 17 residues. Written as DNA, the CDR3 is TGCAGCGTTGAAGATCCCTTGGACAGGGCGGAGAAAGAGACCCAGTACTTC. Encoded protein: CSVEDPLDRAEKETQYF.

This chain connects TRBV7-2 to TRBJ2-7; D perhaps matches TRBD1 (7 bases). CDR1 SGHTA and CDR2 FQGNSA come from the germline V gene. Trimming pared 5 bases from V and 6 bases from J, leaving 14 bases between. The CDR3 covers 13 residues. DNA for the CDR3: TGTGCCAGCAGCCTCCAGGGGGGTGGCGAGCAGTACTTC. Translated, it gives CASSLQGGGEQYF. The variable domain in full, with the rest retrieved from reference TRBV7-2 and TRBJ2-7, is GAGVSQSPSNKVTEKGKDVELRCDPISGHTALYWYRQSLGQGLEFLIYFQGNSAPDKSGLPSDRFSAERTGGSVSTLTIQRTQQEDSAVYLCASSLQGGGEQYFGPGTRLTVT.

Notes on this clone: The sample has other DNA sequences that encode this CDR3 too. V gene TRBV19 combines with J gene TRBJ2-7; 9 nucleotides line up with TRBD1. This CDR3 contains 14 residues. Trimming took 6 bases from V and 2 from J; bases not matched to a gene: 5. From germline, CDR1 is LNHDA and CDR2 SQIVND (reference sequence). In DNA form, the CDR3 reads TGTGCCAGTAGCCCGGGACAGGGACCCTACGAGCAGTACTTC. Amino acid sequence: CASSPGQGPYEQYF.

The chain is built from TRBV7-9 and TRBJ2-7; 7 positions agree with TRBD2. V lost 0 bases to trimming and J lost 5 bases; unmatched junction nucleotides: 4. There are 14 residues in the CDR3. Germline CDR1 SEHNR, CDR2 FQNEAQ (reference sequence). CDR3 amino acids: CASSLALGGDEQYF. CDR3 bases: TGTGCCAGCAGCTTAGCGCTTGGGGGGGACGAGCAGTACTTC.

The DNA for the CDR3 is TGTGCCAGCAGCGTCCGTTTAGCGGGGTCTGTCGAGACCCAGTACTTC. Amino acid sequence: CASSVRLAGSVETQYF. The chain recombines TRBV9 with TRBJ2-5; 8 bases are shared with TRBD2. This CDR3 is 16 amino acids long. V lost 2 bases and J lost 5; bases outside the gene matches: 11. Germline CDR1 reads SGDLS; CDR2 reads YYNGEE.

The CDR3, as DNA: TGTGCCAGCTCACCACGGCAGGGATCGGGTCGAGATTCACCCCTCCACTTT. Protein: CASSPRQGSGRDSPLHF. The V gene is TRBV18, the J gene TRBJ1-6; D perhaps matches TRBD1 (5 bases). The CDR3 consists of 17 residues. Trimming shortened V by 1 base and J by 8 bases, and 18 bases separated the two germline ends. From germline, CDR1 is KGHSH and CDR2 LQKENI. The full variable domain, with the rest looked up from reference TRBV18 and TRBJ1-6, is NAGVMQNPRHLVRRRGQEARLRCSPMKGHSHVYWYRQLPEEGLKFMVYLQKENIIDESGMPKERFSAEFPKEGPSILRIQQVVRGDSAAYFCASSPRQGSGRDSPLHFGNGTRLTVT.

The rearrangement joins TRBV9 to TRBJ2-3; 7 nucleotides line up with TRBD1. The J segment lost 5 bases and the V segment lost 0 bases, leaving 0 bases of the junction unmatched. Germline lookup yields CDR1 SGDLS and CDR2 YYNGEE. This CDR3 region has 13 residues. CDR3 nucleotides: TGTGCCAGCAGCGTAGACAGGGGAGATACGCAGTATTTT. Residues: CASSVDRGDTQYF.

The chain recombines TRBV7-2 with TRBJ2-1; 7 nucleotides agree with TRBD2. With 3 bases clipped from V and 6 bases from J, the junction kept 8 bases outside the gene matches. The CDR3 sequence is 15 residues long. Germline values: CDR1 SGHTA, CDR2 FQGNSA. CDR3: CASSFVAGVGNEQFF. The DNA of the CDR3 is TGTGCCAGCAGCTTCGTGGCGGGAGTGGGCAATGAGCAGTTCTTC.

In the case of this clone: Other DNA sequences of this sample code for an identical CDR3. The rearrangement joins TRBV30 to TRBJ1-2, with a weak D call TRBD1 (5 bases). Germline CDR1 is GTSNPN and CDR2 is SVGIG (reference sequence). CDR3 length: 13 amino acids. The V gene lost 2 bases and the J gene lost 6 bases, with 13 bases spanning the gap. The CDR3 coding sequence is TGTGCCTGGAGTAGGCAGGGAGGGGATGGCTACACCTTC. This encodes CAWSRQGGDGYTF.

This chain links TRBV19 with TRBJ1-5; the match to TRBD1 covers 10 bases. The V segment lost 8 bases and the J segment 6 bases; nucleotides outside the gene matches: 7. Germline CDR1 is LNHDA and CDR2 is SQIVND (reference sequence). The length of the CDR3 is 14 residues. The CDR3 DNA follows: TGTGCCAGTGGGAGGACAGGGGGGGGTCAGCCCCAGCATTTT. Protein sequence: CASGRTGGGQPQHF.

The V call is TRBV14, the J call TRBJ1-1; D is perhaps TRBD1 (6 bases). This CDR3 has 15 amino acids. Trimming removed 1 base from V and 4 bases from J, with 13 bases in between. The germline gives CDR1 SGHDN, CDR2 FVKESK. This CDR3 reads CASSQVGGPFTEAFF. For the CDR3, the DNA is TGTGCCAGCAGCCAAGTGGGGGGGCCTTTCACTGAAGCTTTCTTT.

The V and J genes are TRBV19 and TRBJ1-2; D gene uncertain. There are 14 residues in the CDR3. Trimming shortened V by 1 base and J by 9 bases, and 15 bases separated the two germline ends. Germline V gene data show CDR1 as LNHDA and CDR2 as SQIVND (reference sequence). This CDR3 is CASSIAEGNMRYTF. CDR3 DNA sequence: TGTGCCAGTAGTATAGCCGAGGGTAACATGCGCTACACCTTC.

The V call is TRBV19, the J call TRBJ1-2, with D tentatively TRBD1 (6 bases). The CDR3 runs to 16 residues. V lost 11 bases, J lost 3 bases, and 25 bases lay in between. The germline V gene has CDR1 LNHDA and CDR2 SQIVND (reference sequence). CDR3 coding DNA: TGTGCCGCATGGGGTCAAGCGGGGGGCGCCGACTATGGCTACACCTTC. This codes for CAAWGQAGGADYGYTF. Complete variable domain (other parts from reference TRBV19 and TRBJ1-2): DGGITQSPKYLFRKEGQNVTLSCEQNLNHDAMYWYRQDPGQGLRLIYYSQIVNDFQKGDIAEGYSVSREKKESFPLTVTSAQKNPTAFYLCAAWGQAGGADYGYTFGSGTRLTVV.

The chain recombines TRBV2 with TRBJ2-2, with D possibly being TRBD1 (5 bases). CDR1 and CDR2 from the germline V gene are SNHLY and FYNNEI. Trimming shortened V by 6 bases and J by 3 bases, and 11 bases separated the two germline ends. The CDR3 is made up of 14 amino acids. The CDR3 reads CASRRQGYTGELFF. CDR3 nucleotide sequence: TGTGCCAGCAGGCGCCAGGGCTACACCGGGGAGCTGTTTTTT.

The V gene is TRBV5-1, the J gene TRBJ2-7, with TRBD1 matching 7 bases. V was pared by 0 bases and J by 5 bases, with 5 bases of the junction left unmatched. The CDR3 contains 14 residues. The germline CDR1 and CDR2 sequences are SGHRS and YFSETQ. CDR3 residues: CASSLDVTGNEQYF. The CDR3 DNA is TGCGCCAGCAGCTTGGATGTGACAGGGAACGAGCAGTACTTC.